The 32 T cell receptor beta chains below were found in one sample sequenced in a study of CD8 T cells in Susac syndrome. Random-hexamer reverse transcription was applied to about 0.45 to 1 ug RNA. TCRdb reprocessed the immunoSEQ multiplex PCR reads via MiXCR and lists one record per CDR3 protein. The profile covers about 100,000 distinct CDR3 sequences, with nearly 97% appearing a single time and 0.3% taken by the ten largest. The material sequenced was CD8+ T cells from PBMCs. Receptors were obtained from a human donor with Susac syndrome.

CDR3 nucleotide sequence: TGCAGCGCCACTACAGGGGATAGCAATCAGCCCCAGCATTTT. Protein product: CSATTGDSNQPQHF. This sequence joins TRBV29-1 and TRBJ1-5, with TRBD1 identical over 7 bases. CDR1 and CDR2 (germline): SQVTM, ANQGSEA. The CDR3 totals 14 residues. J lost 0 bases, V lost 7 bases, and 6 bases had no gene match.

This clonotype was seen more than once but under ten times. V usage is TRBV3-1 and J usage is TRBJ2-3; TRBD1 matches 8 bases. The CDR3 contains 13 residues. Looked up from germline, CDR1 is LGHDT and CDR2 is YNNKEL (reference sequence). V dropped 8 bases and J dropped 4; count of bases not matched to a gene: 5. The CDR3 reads CASGRGLADTQYF. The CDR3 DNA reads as TGTGCCAGCGGCAGGGGGCTCGCAGATACGCAGTATTTT.

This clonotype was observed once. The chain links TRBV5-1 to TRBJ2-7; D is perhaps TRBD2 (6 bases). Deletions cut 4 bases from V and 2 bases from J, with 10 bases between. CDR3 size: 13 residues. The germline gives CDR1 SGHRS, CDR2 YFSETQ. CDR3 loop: CASSAGSTYEQYF. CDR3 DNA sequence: TGCGCCAGCAGCGCCGGGAGCACCTACGAGCAGTACTTC.

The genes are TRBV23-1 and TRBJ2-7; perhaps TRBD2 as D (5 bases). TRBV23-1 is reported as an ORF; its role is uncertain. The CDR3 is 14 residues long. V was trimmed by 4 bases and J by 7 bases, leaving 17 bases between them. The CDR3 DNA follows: TGCGCCAGCAGTCTGCCCGGGAAGAGCGGAGAGCAGTACTTC. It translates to CASSLPGKSGEQYF.

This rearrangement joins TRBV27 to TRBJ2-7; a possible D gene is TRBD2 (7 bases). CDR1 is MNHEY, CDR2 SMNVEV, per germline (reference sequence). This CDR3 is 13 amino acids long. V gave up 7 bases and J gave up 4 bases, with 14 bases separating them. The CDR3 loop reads CASKGGLLYEQYF. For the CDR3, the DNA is TGTGCCAGCAAAGGGGGACTACTTTACGAGCAGTACTTC.

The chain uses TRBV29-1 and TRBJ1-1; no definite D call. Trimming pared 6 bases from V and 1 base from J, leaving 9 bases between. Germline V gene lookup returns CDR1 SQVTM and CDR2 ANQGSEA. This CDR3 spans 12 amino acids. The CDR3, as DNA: TGCAGCGTGGGTTCAGGGAACACTGAAGCTTTCTTT. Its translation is CSVGSGNTEAFF.

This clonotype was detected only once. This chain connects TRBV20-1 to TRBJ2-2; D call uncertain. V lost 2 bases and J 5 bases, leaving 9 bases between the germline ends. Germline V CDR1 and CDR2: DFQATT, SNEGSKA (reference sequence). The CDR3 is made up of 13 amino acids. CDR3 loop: CSARRAVTGELFF. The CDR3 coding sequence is TGCAGTGCTAGAAGGGCGGTAACCGGGGAGCTGTTTTTT.

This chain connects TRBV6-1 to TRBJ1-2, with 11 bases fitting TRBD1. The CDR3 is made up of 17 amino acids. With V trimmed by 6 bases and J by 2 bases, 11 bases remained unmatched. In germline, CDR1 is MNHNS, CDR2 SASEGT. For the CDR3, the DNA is TGTGCCAGCAGCCTTGGACAGGGGGCGATCCGGAACTATGGCTACACCTTC. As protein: CASSLGQGAIRNYGYTF.

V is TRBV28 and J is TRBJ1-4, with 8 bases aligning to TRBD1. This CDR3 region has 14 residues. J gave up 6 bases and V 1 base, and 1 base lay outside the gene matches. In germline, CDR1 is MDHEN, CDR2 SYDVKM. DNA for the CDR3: TGTGCCAGCAGTTTATCAGGGGGCGATGAAAAACTGTTTTTT. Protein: CASSLSGGDEKLFF.

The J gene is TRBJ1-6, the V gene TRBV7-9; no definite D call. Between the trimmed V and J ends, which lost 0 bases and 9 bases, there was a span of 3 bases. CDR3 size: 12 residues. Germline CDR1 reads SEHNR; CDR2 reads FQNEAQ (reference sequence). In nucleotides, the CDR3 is TGTGCCAGCAGCTTAGCAGTTTCACCCCTCCACTTT. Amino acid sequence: CASSLAVSPLHF.

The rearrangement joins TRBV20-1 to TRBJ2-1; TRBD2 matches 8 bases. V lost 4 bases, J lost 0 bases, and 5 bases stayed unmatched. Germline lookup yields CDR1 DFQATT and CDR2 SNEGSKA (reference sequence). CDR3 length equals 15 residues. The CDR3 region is CSATTGTSSYNEQFF. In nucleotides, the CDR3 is TGCAGTGCTACAACCGGGACTAGCTCCTACAATGAGCAGTTCTTC.

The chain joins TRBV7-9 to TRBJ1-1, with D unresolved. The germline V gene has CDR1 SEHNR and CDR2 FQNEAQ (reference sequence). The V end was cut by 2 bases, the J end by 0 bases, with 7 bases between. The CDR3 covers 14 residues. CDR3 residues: CASSLSVMNTEAFF. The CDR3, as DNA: TGTGCCAGCAGCTTATCAGTGATGAACACTGAAGCTTTCTTT.

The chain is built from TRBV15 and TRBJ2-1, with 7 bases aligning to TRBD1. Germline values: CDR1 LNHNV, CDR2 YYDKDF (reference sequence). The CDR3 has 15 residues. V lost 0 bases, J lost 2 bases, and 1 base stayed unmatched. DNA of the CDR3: TGTGCCACCAGCAGAGAAGGGACAGCCTACAATGAGCAGTTCTTC. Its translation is CATSREGTAYNEQFF.

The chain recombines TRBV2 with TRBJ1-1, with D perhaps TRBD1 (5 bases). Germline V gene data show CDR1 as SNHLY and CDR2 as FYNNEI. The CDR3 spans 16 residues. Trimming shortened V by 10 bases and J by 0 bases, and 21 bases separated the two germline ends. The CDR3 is CAKPPTVGGMNTEAFF. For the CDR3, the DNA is TGTGCCAAGCCCCCGACAGTAGGAGGAATGAACACTGAAGCTTTCTTT.

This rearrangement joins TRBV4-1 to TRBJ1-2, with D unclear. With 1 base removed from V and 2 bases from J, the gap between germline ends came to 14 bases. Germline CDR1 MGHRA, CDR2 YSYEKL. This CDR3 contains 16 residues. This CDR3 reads CASSQANSGQNYGYTF. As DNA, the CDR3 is TGCGCCAGCAGCCAAGCTAATAGTGGGCAGAACTATGGCTACACCTTC.

The CDR3 DNA sequence: TGTGCCAGTAGTAGTAGCAGGGTGTCCTACAATGAGCAGTTCTTC. Its protein is CASSSSRVSYNEQFF. The chain has TRBV19 and TRBJ2-1; maybe TRBD1 (5 bases). The CDR3 runs to 15 residues. Trimming stripped 4 bases from V and 1 base from J, with 11 bases between. Looked up from germline, CDR1 is LNHDA and CDR2 is SQIVND (reference sequence). Supplemented by reference TRBV19 and TRBJ2-1, the full variable domain reads DGGITQSPKYLFRKEGQNVTLSCEQNLNHDAMYWYRQDPGQGLRLIYYSQIVNDFQKGDIAEGYSVSREKKESFPLTVTSAQKNPTAFYLCASSSSRVSYNEQFFGPGTRLTVL.

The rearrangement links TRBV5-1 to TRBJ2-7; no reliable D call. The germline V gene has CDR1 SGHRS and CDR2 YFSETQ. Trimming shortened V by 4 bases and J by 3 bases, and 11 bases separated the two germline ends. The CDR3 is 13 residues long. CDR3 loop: CASSPSSNYEQYF. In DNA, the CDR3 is TGCGCCAGCAGCCCATCTTCCAACTACGAGCAGTACTTC.

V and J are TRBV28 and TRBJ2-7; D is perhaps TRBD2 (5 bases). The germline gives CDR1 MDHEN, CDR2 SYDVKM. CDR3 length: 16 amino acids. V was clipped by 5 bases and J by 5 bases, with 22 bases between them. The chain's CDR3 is CASSPSQRPFGDEQYF. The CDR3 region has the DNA TGTGCCAGCAGTCCCTCCCAGCGGCCGTTCGGCGACGAGCAGTACTTC.

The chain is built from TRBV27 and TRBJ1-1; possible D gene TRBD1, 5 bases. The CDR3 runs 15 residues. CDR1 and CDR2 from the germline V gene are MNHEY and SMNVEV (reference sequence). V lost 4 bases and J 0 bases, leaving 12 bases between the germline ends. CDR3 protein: CASSSRQNLNTEAFF. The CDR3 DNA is TGTGCCAGCAGTTCCCGACAGAATCTGAACACTGAAGCTTTCTTT.

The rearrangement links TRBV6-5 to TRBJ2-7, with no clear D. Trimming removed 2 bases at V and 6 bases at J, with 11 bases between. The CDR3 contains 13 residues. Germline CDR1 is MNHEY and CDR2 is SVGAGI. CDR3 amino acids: CASSYGVGSEQYF. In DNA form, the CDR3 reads TGTGCCAGCAGTTACGGGGTCGGATCCGAGCAGTACTTC.

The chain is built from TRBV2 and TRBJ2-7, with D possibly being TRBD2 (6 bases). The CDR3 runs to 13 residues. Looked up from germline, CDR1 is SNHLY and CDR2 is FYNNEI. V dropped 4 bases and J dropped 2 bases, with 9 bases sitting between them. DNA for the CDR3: TGTGCCAGCAGTGGGAGGGGCCCCTACGAGCAGTACTTC. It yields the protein CASSGRGPYEQYF.

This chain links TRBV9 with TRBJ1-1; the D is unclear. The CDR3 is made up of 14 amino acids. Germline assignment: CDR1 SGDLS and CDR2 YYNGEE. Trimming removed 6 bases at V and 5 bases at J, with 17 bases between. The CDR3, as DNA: TGTGCCAGCACCGCAGGTTTAGCCGGGACTGAAGCTTTCTTT. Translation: CASTAGLAGTEAFF.

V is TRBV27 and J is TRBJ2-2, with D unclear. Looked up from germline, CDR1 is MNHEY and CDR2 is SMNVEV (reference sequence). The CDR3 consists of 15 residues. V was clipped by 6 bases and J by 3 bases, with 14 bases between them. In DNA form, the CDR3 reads TGTGCCAGCAGGAGGTTCGGTAGGGACACCGGGGAGCTGTTTTTT. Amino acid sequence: CASRRFGRDTGELFF.

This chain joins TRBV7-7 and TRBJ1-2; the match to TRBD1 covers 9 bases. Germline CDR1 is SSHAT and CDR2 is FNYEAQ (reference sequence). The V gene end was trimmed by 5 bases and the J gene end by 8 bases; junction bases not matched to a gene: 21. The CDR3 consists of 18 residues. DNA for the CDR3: TGTGCCAGCAGCCCTGGCCCCGGACAGGGGACTAAACGGGAGGGCTACACCTTC. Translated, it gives CASSPGPGQGTKREGYTF. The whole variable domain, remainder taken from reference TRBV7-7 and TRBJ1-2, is GAGVSQSPRYKVTKRGQDVTLRCDPISSHATLYWYQQALGQGPEFLTYFNYEAQPDKSGLPSDRFSAERPEGSISTLTIQRTEQRDSAMYRCASSPGPGQGTKREGYTFGSGTRLTVV.

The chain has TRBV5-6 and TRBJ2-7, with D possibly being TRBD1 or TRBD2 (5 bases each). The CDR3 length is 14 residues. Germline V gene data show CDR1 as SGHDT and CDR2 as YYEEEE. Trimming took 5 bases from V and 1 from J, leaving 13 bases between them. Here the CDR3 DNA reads TGTGCCAGCAGTCCGGGACGGTCATCCTACGAGCAGTACTTC. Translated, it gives CASSPGRSSYEQYF.

In DNA, the CDR3 is TGTGCCACCATGACGCAGTACAATGAGCAGTTCTTC. As protein: CATMTQYNEQFF. V and J are TRBV15 and TRBJ2-1; D uncertain. The CDR3 is 12 residues long. With 7 bases removed from V and 4 bases from J, the gap between germline ends came to 8 bases. Germline CDR1 LNHNV, CDR2 YYDKDF (reference sequence).

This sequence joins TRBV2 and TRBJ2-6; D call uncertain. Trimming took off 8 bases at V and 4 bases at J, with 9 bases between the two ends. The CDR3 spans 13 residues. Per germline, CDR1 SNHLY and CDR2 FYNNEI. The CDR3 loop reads CASRPRGANVLTF. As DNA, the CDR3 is TGTGCCAGCCGTCCGAGGGGGGCCAACGTCCTGACTTTC.

The DNA of the CDR3 is TGCAGCGTTAGGGGGAGGGAGAGTGCCGGGGAGCTGTTTTTT. It is translated as CSVRGRESAGELFF. This chain joins TRBV29-1 and TRBJ2-2; weak D call: TRBD2 (7 bases). The germline CDR1 and CDR2 sequences are SQVTM and ANQGSEA. Trimming left V 5 bases short and J 6 bases short, with 16 bases between. The CDR3 is made up of 14 amino acids.

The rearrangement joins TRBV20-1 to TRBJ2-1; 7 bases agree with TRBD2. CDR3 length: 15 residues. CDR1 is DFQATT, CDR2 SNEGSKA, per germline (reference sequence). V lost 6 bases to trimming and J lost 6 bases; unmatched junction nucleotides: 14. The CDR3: CSAPPVAGVTNEQFF. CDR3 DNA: TGCAGTGCCCCCCCCGTGGCGGGAGTGACCAATGAGCAGTTCTTC.

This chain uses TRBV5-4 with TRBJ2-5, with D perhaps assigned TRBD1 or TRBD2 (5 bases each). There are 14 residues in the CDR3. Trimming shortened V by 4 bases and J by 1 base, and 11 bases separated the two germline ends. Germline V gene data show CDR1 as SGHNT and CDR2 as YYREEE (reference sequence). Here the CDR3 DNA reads TGTGCCAGCAGCCCAGGGACCACCCAAGAGACCCAGTACTTC. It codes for CASSPGTTQETQYF.

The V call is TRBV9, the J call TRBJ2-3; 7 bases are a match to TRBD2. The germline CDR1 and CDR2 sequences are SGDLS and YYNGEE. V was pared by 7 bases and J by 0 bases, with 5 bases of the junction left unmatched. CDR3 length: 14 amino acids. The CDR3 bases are TGTGCCAGCGGTGCGGGGGTGAGCACAGATACGCAGTATTTT. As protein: CASGAGVSTDTQYF.

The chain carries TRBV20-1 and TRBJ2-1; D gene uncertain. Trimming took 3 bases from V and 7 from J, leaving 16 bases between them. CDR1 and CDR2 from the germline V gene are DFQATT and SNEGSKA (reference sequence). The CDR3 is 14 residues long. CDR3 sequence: CSARGLVWSNEQFF. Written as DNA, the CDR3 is TGCAGTGCTAGGGGGTTAGTGTGGAGTAATGAGCAGTTCTTC.